This entry describes one T cell receptor beta chain. What it recognizes is unknown. TCRdb reanalysed the 5' RACE reads using MiXCR and keeps one entry per CDR3 protein. The sample includes 550,000 to 700,000 distinct CDR3 sequences, about a sixth seen only once; the top ten take 9.5% to 15%. This specimen comes from a study of T-cell memory formation after mild COVID-19. Study results and limitations: Clones that shrank (day 15 to 85) were balanced CD4/CD8, whereas later expanders leaned CD4+. Unconfirmed was the SARS-CoV-2 specificity of second-wave clones that peaked on day 37.

Material for sequencing was PBMCs or a T cell subset sorted from them (not recorded which). The TCR sequence derives from an adult woman who had mild COVID-19 (a few samples of this study predate the infection). Cell type and time point are not known.

In DNA, the CDR3 is TGTGCCACCGAGGGGGGCGTACACAATGAGCAGTTCTTC. It encodes CATEGGVHNEQFF. The chain combines TRBV24-1 with TRBJ2-1; either TRBD1 or TRBD2 may fit D (6 bases each). Germline assignment: CDR1 KGHDR and CDR2 SFDVKD. This CDR3 region has 13 residues. V lost 9 bases and J lost 5, with 13 bases in between.